This T cell receptor (beta chain) was recovered during a study of shared clonotypes between healthy human individuals. Study conclusions and caveats: Several donors shared about 4.5% of their naive CD4 clonotypes.

Turning to this clone: Antigen specificity is unknown.

V dropped 4 bases and J dropped 0 bases, with 10 bases sitting between them. The length of the CDR3 is 14 residues. Germline V gives CDR1 SGHRS, CDR2 YFSETQ. The data were produced by immunoSEQ multiplex PCR, yet TCRdb's version contains in-frame clones alone and is incomplete. The sample has over 2 million clones; 85% to 95% are singletons. This receptor was identified in a man aged 18 to 30 in good health. The sample consisted of naive CD4+ T cells sorted from blood. Documented subset: CD45RA+ positively selected. The chain recombines TRBV5-1 with TRBJ1-2; D may be TRBD1 (5 bases). DNA of the CDR3: TGCGCCAGCAGCCCGGGACCAGCTAACTATGGCTACACCTTC. Translating gives CASSPGPANYGYTF.